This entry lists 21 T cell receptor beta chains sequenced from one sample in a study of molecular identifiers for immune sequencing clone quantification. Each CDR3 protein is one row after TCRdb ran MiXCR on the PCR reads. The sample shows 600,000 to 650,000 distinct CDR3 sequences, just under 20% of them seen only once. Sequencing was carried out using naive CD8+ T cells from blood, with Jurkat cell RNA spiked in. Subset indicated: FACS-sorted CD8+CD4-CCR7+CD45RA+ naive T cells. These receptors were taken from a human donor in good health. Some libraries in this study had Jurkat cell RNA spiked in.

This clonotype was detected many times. The CDR3 here is CASSLSWADTQYF. Written as DNA, the CDR3 is TGTGCCAGCAGTTTATCGTGGGCGGATACGCAGTATTTT. This rearrangement joins TRBV27 to TRBJ2-3, with D unresolved. This CDR3 comprises 13 residues. The germline V gene has CDR1 MNHEY and CDR2 SMNVEV (reference sequence). V lost 0 bases and J 6 bases, leaving 7 bases between the germline ends.

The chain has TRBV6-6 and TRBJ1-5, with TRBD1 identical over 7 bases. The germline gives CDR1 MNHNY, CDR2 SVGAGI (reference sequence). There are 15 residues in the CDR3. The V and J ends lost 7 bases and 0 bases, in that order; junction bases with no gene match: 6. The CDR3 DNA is TGTGCCAGCAAAACAGGGGTCCGTAGCAATCAGCCCCAGCATTTT. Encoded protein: CASKTGVRSNQPQHF.

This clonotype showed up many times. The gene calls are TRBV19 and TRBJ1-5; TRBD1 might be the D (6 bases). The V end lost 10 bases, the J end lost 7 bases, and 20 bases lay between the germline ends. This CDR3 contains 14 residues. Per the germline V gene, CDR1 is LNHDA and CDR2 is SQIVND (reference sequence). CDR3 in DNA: TGTGCCACCCACTCAGGGGATTTGGTCCAGCCCCAGCATTTT. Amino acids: CATHSGDLVQPQHF.

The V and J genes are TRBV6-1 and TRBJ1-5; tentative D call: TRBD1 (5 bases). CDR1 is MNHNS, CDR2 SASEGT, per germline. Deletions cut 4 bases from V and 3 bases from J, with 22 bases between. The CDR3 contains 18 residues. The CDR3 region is CASSGQLTRGIDNQPQHF. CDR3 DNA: TGTGCCAGCAGTGGACAGTTGACAAGGGGTATAGACAATCAGCCCCAGCATTTT.

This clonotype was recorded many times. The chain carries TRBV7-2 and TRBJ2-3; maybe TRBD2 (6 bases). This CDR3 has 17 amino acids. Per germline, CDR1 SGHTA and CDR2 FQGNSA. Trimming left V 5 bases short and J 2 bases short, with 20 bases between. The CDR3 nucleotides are TGTGCCAGCAGCACCTATACCGGGAGTCTCAACACAGATACGCAGTATTTT. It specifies CASSTYTGSLNTDTQYF.

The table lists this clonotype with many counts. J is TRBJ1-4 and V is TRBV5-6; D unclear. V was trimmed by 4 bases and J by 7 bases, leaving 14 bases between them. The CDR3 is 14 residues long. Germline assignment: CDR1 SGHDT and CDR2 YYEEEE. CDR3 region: CASSPDALTEKLFF. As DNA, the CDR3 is TGTGCCAGCAGCCCGGACGCATTAACTGAAAAACTGTTTTTT.

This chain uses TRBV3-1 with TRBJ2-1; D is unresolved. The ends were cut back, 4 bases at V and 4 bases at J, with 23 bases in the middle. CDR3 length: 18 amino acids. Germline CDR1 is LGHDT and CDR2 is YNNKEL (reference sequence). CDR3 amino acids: CASSPPEVVNKGYNEQFF. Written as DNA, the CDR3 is TGTGCCAGCAGCCCCCCCGAGGTAGTCAATAAGGGATACAATGAGCAGTTCTTC.

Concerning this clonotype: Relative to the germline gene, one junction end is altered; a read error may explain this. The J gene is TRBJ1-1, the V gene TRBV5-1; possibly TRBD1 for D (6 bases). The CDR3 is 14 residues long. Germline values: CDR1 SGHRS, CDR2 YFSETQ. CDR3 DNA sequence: TGCGCCAGCAGCTTGGCGGGGGCTAACACTGGAGCTTTCTTT. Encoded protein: CASSLAGANTGAFF. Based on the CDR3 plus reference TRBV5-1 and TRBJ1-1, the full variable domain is KAGVTQTPRYLIKTRGQQVTLSCSPISGHRSVSWYQQTPGQGLQFLFEYFSETQRNKGNFPGRFSGRQFSNSRSEMNVSTLELGDSALYLCASSLAGANTGAFFGQGTRLTVV.

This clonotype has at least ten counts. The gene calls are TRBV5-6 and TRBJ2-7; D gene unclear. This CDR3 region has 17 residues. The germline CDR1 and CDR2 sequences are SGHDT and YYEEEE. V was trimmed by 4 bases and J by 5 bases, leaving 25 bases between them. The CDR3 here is CASSPRAQNRVGDEQYF. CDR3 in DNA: TGTGCCAGCAGCCCAAGGGCGCAGAACCGGGTAGGCGACGAGCAGTACTTC. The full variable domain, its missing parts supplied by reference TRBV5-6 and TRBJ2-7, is DAGVTQSPTHLIKTRGQQVTLRCSPKSGHDTVSWYQQALGQGPQFIFQYYEEEERQRGNFPDRFSGHQFPNYSSELNVNALLLGDSALYLCASSPRAQNRVGDEQYFGPGTRLTVT.

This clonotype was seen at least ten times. CDR3 bases: TGTGCCACCAGTGATTTTGCCCGTTATCGTAGGGGCGGCACCGGGGAGCTGTTTTTT. Its protein is CATSDFARYRRGGTGELFF. J is TRBJ2-2 and V is TRBV24-1, with D maybe TRBD1 (5 bases). V lost 1 base to trimming and J lost 4 bases, with 21 bases between them. From germline, CDR1 is KGHDR and CDR2 SFDVKD. The CDR3 loop spans 19 amino acids.

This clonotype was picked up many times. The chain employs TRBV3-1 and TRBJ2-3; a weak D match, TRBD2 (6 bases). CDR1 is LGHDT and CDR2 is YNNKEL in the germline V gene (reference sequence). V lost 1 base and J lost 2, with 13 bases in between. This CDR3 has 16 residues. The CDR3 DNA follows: TGTGCCAGCAGCCAAGCAGGCGGCGGGATCACAGATACGCAGTATTTT. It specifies CASSQAGGGITDTQYF.

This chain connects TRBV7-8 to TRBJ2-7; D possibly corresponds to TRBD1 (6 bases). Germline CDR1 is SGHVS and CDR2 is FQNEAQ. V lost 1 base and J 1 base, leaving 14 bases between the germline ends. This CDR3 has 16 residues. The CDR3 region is CASSLDQDSLSYEQYF. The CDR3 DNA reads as TGTGCCAGCAGCTTAGATCAGGACAGCTTATCCTACGAGCAGTACTTC.

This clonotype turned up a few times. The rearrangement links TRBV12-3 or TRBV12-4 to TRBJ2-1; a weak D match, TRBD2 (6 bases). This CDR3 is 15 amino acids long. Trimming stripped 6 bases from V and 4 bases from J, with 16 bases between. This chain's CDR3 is CASRTGTEPYNEQFF. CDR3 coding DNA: TGTGCCAGCAGAACCGGGACTGAACCGTACAATGAGCAGTTCTTC.

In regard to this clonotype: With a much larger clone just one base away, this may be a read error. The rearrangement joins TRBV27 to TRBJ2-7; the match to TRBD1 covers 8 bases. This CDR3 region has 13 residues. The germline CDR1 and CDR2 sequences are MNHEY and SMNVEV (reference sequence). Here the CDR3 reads CASSLQGAGERYF. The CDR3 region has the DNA TGTGCCAGCAGTTTACAGGGGGCAGGGGAGCGGTACTTC.

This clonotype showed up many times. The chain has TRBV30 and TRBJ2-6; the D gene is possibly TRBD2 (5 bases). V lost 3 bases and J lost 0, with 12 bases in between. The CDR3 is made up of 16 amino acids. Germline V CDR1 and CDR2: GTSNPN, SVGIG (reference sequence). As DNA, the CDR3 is TGTGCCTGGAGAGGACTCGGCAGCTCTGGGGCCAACGTCCTGACTTTC. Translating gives CAWRGLGSSGANVLTF.

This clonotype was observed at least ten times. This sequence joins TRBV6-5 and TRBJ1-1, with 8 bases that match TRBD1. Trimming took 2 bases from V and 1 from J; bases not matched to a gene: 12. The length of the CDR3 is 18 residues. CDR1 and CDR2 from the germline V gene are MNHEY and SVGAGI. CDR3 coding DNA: TGTGCCAGCAGTTACGGGTCAGGGGGCGACTTGAAGAACACTGAAGCTTTCTTT. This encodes CASSYGSGGDLKNTEAFF.

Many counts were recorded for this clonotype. The CDR3 nucleotides are TGCGCCAGCAGTGATTGGACGGCCGTCTATGGCTACACCTTC. Its protein is CASSDWTAVYGYTF. The chain uses TRBV10-2 and TRBJ1-2; D uncertain. Trimming shortened V by 3 bases and J by 4 bases, and 12 bases separated the two germline ends. This CDR3 has 14 residues. The V gene's germline CDR1 is WSHSY and CDR2 SAAADI.

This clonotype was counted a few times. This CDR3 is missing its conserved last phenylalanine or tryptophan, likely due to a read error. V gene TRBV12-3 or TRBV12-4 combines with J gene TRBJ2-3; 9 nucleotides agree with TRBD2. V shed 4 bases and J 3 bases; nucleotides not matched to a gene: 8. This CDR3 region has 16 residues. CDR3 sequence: CASSSLAGDETDTQYL. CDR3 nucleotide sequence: TGTGCCAGCAGTTCTTTAGCGGGAGACGAAACAGATACGCAGTATCTT.

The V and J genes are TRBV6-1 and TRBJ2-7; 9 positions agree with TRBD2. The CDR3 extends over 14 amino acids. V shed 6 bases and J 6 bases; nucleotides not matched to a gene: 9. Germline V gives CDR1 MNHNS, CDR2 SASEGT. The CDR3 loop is CASRIAGASLEQYF. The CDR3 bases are TGTGCCAGCAGGATAGCGGGAGCCTCCCTCGAGCAGTACTTC.

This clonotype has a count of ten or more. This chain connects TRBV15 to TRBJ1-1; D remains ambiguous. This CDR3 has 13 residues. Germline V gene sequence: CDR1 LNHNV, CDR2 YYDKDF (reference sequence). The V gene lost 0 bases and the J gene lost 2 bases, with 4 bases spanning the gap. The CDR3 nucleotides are TGTGCCACCAGCAGAGAGGTAAACACTGAAGCTTTCTTT. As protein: CATSREVNTEAFF. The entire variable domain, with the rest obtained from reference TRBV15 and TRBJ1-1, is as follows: DAMVIQNPRYQVTQFGKPVTLSCSQTLNHNVMYWYQQKSSQAPKLLFHYYDKDFNNEADTPDNFQSRRPNTSFCFLDIRSPGLGDTAMYLCATSREVNTEAFFGQGTRLTVV.

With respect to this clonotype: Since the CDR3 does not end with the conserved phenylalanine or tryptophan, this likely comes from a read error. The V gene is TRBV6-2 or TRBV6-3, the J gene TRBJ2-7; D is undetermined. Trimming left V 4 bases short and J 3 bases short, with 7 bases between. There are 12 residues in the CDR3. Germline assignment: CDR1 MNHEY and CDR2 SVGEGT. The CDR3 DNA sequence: TGTGCCAGCAGTTTGGCAGTCTACGAGCAGTACCTC. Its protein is CASSLAVYEQYL.